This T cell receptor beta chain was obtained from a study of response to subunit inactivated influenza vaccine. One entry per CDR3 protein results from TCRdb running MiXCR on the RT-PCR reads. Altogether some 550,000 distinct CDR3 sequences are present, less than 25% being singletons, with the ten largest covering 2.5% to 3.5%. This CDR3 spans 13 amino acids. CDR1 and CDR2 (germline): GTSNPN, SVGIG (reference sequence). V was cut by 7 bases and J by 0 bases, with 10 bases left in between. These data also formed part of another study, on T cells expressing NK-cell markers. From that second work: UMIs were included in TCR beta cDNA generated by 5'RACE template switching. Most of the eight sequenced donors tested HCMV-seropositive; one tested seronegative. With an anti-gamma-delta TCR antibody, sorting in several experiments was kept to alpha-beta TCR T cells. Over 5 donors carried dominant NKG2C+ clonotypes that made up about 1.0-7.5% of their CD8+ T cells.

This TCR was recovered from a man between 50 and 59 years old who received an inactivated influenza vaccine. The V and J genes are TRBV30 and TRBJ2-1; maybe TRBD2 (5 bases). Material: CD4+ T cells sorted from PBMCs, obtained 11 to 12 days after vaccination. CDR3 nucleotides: TGTGCCTCCTCGGGGAGCTCCTACAATGAGCAGTTCTTC. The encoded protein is CASSGSSYNEQFF.